The next 6 T cell receptor beta chains were all read from a single sample in a study of blood T cells in healthy people across ages. Primers used in a second PCR of roughly 6 to 11 cycles were a sample-barcoded 5' primer and a J-beta primer mix. TCRdb fed the 5' RACE reads into MiXCR, producing one record per CDR3 protein. Of 1.5 million to 2 million distinct CDR3 sequences detected, roughly 27% appear once; the ten largest clones hold less than 9.5%. Sequencing was performed on blood. Receptors originate from a woman in her thirties in good health.

Concerning this clonotype itself: At one end the junction does not follow the germline gene, possibly because of a read error. The chain carries TRBV20-1 and TRBJ2-1; 10 bases map to TRBD2. The CDR3 has 16 amino acids. From germline, CDR1 is DFQATT and CDR2 SNEGSKA (reference sequence). The CDR3 DNA reads as TGCGGTGCTAGTAGTGGACTAGCGGATACCTACAATGAGCAGTTCTTC. This gives the protein CGASSGLADTYNEQFF.

This clonotype was observed a handful of times. This chain connects TRBV5-1 to TRBJ2-3, with D tentatively TRBD2 (6 bases). V lost 2 bases and J 6 bases, leaving 16 bases between the germline ends. Germline values: CDR1 SGHRS, CDR2 YFSETQ. This CDR3 region has 15 residues. The CDR3 DNA sequence: TGCGCCAGCAGCTTCAGGAGGTTCGCGGGGGATACGCAGTATTTT. Translated, it gives CASSFRRFAGDTQYF.

This clonotype was seen more than once but under ten times. The chain couples TRBV7-2 to TRBJ2-5, with 7 positions matching TRBD1. This CDR3 comprises 16 residues. Looked up from germline, CDR1 is SGHTA and CDR2 is FQGNSA. V lost 4 bases and J lost 2; bases outside the gene matches: 10. The CDR3 sequence is CASSSTMGQIQETQYF. CDR3 in DNA: TGTGCCAGCAGCTCAACAATGGGACAGATACAAGAGACCCAGTACTTC.

The chain couples TRBV7-2 to TRBJ2-2; TRBD1 is a possible D gene (6 bases). V gave up 5 bases and J gave up 7 bases, with 17 bases separating them. The CDR3 runs to 15 residues. Germline-derived CDR1 and CDR2 are SGHTA and FQGNSA. The CDR3 nucleotides are TGTGCCAGCAGCCTAGTCGTACAGGGTATCGGGGAGCTGTTTTTT. Protein sequence: CASSLVVQGIGELFF. Supplemented by reference TRBV7-2 and TRBJ2-2, the full variable domain reads GAGVSQSPSNKVTEKGKDVELRCDPISGHTALYWYRQSLGQGLEFLIYFQGNSAPDKSGLPSDRFSAERTGGSVSTLTIQRTQQEDSAVYLCASSLVVQGIGELFFGEGSRLTVL.

The rearrangement joins TRBV20-1 to TRBJ1-6, with D possibly TRBD1 on 6 matching bases. CDR3 size: 14 residues. Germline V gene lookup returns CDR1 DFQATT and CDR2 SNEGSKA (reference sequence). V was cut by 4 bases and J by 1 base, with 8 bases left in between. CDR3 residues: CSAKGGSYNSPLHF. CDR3 coding DNA: TGCAGTGCTAAGGGGGGATCCTATAATTCACCCCTCCACTTT.

This sequence joins TRBV29-1 and TRBJ2-3; TRBD1 matches 7 bases. Trimming took 5 bases from V and 2 from J; bases not matched to a gene: 4. Germline V gene lookup returns CDR1 SQVTM and CDR2 ANQGSEA. The CDR3 length is 13 residues. The CDR3 protein is CSVTGADTDTQYF. CDR3 DNA: TGCAGCGTTACAGGGGCCGACACAGATACGCAGTATTTT.